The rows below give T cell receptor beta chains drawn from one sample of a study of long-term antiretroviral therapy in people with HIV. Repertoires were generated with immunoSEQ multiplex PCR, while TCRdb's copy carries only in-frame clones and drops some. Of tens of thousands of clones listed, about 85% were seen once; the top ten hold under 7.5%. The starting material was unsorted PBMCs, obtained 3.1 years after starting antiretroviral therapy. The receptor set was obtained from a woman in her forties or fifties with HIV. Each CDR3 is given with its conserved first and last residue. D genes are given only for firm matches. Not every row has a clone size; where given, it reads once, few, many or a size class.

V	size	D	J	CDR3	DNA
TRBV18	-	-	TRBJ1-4	CASSPSMEFNEKLFF	TGTGCCAGCTCACCTTCGATGGAGTTTAATGAAAAACTGTTTTTT
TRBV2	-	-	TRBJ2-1	CASKRDRINEQFF	TGTGCCAGCAAACGAGACAGGATTAATGAGCAGTTCTTC
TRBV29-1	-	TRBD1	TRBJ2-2	CSVIRDRDTGELFF	TGCAGCGTTATCCGGGACAGGGACACCGGGGAGCTGTTTTTT
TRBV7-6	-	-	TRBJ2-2	CASSLVGNTGELFF	TGTGCCAGCAGCTTAGTGGGAAACACCGGGGAGCTGTTTTTT
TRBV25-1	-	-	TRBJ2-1	CASSVLINEQFF	TGTGCCAGCAGTGTTTTAATCAATGAGCAGTTCTTC
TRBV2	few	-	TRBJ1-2	CASTTSGGYTF	TGTGCCAGCACCACGTCGGGTGGCTACACCTTC
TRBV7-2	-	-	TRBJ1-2	CASSLARGEGDYTF	TGTGCCAGCAGCTTAGCCCGGGGGGAGGGGGACTACACCTTC
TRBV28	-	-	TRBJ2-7	CASSVTGGLYEQYF	TGTGCCAGCAGTGTAACAGGCGGTTTATACGAGCAGTACTTC
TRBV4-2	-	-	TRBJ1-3	CASSQVSRGAGNTIYF	TGTGCCAGCAGCCAAGTTTCCAGGGGAGCCGGAAACACCATATATTTT
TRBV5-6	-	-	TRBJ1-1	CASSLKHTGTVNTEAFF	TGTGCCAGCAGCTTGAAACATACCGGGACGGTGAACACTGAAGCTTTCTTT
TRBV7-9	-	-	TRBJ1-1	CASSLGRVGNTEAFF	TGTGCCAGCAGCTTAGGGAGGGTTGGGAACACTGAAGCTTTCTTT
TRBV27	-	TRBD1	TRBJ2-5	CASSPGTAGTQYF	TGTGCCAGCAGTCCCGGGACAGCCGGGACCCAGTACTTC
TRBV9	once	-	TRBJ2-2	CASSVDVELFF	TGTGCCAGCAGCGTAGACGTGGAGCTGTTTTTT
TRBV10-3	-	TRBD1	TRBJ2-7	CAISEYRGGEQYF	TGTGCCATCAGTGAGTACAGGGGCGGCGAGCAGTACTTC
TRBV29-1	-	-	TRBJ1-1	CSVDSGTEAFF	TGCAGCGTTGATTCGGGGACTGAAGCTTTCTTT
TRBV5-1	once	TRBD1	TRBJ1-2	CASRRGTGNDYGYTF	TGCGCCAGCAGACGTGGGACAGGGAACGACTATGGCTACACCTTC
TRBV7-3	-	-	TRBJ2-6	CASSYSSGANVLTF	TGTGCCAGCAGCTACAGCTCTGGGGCCAACGTCCTGACTTTC
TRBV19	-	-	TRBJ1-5	CASSSQLQVQPQHF	TGTGCCAGTAGTTCCCAGCTACAGGTCCAGCCCCAGCATTTT
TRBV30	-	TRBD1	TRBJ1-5	CAWSVGTGGQPQHF	TGTGCCTGGAGTGTGGGAACAGGGGGCCAGCCCCAGCATTTT
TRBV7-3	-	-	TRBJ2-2	CASSLLVGAYTGELFF	TGTGCCAGCAGCCTCCTTGTGGGGGCGTACACCGGGGAGCTGTTTTTT
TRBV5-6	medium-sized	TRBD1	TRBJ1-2	CASSPLGQGDYGYTF	TGTGCCAGCAGCCCATTAGGACAGGGAGACTATGGCTACACCTTC
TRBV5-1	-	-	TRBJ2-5	CASSPGGASHKKTQYF	TGCGCCAGCAGCCCCGGAGGAGCGTCCCACAAAAAGACCCAGTACTTC
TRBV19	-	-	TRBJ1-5	CASSIGQRNQPQHF	TGTGCCAGTAGTATAGGACAGAGGAATCAGCCCCAGCATTTT
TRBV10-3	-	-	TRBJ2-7	CAISPGHEEQYF	TGTGCCATCAGCCCGGGGCATGAAGAGCAGTACTTC
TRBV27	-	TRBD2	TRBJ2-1	CASSASSGGYNEQFF	TGTGCCAGCAGTGCCTCTAGCGGGGGCTACAATGAGCAGTTCTTC
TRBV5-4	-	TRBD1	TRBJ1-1	CASSIFDRANTEAFF	TGTGCCAGCAGCATATTCGACAGGGCTAATACTGAAGCTTTCTTT
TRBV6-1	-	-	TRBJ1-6	CASSGLGVGNSPLHF	TGTGCCAGCAGTGGACTAGGAGTAGGGAATTCACCCCTCCACTTT
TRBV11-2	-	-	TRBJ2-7	CASSLDGAFSQYF	TGTGCCAGCAGCTTAGATGGGGCATTTTCACAGTACTTC
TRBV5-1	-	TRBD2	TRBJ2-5	CASSLSIRAGIEAGVQETQYF	TGCGCCAGCAGCTTGTCGATAAGGGCGGGGATTGAAGCGGGGGTCCAAGAGACCCAGTACTTC
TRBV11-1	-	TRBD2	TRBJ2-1	CASSLLSGGAREQFF	TGTGCCAGCAGCTTACTTAGCGGGGGGGCCAGGGAGCAGTTCTTC
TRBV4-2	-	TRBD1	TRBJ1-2	CASSQDPQGVNYGYTF	TGTGCCAGCAGCCAAGATCCACAGGGGGTAAACTATGGCTACACCTTC
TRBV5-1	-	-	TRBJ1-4	CASSRSDARGKLFF	TGCGCCAGCAGCCGAAGTGACGCAAGGGGAAAACTGTTTTTT
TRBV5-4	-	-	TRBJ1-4	CASSLGGATNEKLFF	TGTGCCAGCAGCTTGGGGGGGGCAACTAATGAAAAACTGTTTTTT
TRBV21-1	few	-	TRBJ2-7	CASRWEISYEQYF	TGTGCCAGCAGGTGGGAGATCTCCTACGAGCAGTACTTC
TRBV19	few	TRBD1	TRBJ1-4	CASSIWDRSNEKLFF	TGTGCCAGTAGTATTTGGGACAGAAGTAATGAAAAACTGTTTTTT
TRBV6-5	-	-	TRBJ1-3	CASSYSRGIGTIYF	TGTGCCAGCAGTTACTCGAGAGGGATAGGCACCATATATTTT
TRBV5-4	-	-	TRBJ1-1	CANRPSPMNTEAFF	TGTGCCAACAGACCGAGCCCCATGAACACTGAAGCTTTCTTT
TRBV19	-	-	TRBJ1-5	CASRSLGSNQPQHF	TGTGCCAGTAGGAGCCTCGGTAGCAATCAGCCCCAGCATTTT
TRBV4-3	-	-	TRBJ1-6	CASSQGDGQGNSPLHF	TGCGCCAGCAGCCAAGGGGACGGCCAGGGGAATTCACCCCTCCACTTT
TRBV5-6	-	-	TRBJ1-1	CASSSRGRLGNTEAFF	TGTGCCAGCAGCTCCAGGGGTCGATTGGGGAACACTGAAGCTTTCTTT
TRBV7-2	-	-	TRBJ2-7	CASKPTPTYEQYF	TGTGCCAGCAAACCTACACCGACCTACGAGCAGTACTTC
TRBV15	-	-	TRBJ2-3	CATSRDPLLLLYTQYF	TGTGCCACCAGCAGAGATCCTCTCCTACTTTTATATACGCAGTATTTT
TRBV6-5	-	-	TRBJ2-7	CASSYSSRATAGEQYF	TGTGCCAGCAGTTACTCGAGCAGGGCGACTGCGGGCGAGCAGTACTTC
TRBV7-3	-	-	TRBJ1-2	CASSFGGQSGYTF	TGTGCCAGCAGCTTCGGAGGACAAAGCGGCTACACCTTC
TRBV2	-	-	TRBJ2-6	CASARGANVLTF	TGTGCCAGCGCGAGGGGGGCCAACGTCCTGACTTTC
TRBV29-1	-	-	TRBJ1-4	CSVEDPGGGEKLFF	TGCAGCGTTGAAGATCCTGGGGGGGGTGAAAAACTGTTTTTT
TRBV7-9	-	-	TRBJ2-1	CASSPKHNEQFF	TGTGCCAGCAGCCCCAAACACAATGAGCAGTTCTTC
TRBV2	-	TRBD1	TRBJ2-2	CASRHAGQGNTGELFF	TGTGCCAGCAGGCATGCGGGACAGGGGAACACCGGGGAGCTGTTTTTT
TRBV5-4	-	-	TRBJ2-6	CASSVDPGLGAGANVLTF	TGTGCCAGCAGCGTAGATCCGGGTTTGGGGGCTGGGGCCAACGTCCTGACTTTC
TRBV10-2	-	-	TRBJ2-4	CASSWGAGDIQYF	TGCGCCAGCAGTTGGGGGGCAGGGGACATTCAGTACTTC
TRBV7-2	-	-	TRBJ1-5	CASSLMAANQPQHF	TGTGCCAGCAGCTTAATGGCAGCGAATCAGCCCCAGCATTTT
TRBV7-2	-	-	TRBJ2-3	CASSLAPNSDTQYF	TGTGCCAGCAGCTTAGCCCCGAATTCAGATACGCAGTATTTT
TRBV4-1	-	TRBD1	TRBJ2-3	CASSQEGGVTDTQYF	TGCGCCAGCAGCCAAGAAGGGGGCGTCACAGATACGCAGTATTTT
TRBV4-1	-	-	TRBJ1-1	CASRRSGGAEAFF	TGCGCCAGCAGAAGGTCCGGGGGCGCTGAAGCTTTCTTT